The clone carrying this TCR beta chain was seen repeatedly, ten times or more. The data are from a study of T-cell reconstitution after alpha-beta-depleted transplantation in children. Trimming removed 3 bases at V and 7 bases at J, with 13 bases between. Germline V gene data show CDR1 as DFQATT and CDR2 as SNEGSKA (reference sequence). The CDR3 is made up of 12 amino acids. As it was prepared, the TCRbeta library received unique molecular identifiers. Via MiXCR, TCRdb re-called the PCR reads, giving one row per CDR3 protein. The sample contains approximately 390,000 distinct CDR3 sequences, roughly 10% of which appear only once.

The specimen comprised PBMCs from the stem cell graft donor, sampled from the stem cell graft. The V and J genes are TRBV20-1 and TRBJ2-7, with D maybe TRBD2 (5 bases). The clonotype was recovered from a human donor who donated a stem cell graft to a child with acute myeloid leukemia. The CDR3 region has the DNA TGCAGTGCTAGCGATGGGAGTGGTGAGCAGTACTTC. Translating gives CSASDGSGEQYF.